The 6 T cell receptor beta chains below come from one sample, sequenced in a study of control samples from healthy donors and cancer patients. Profiled with immunoSEQ multiplex PCR; TCRdb holds only in-frame clones, not every one. The table lists more than 85,000 clones, over 75% of them singletons, with roughly 4.4% in the top ten. Sequencing used blood. These receptor sequences come from a human donor in good health. The donor label of this sample is uncertain.

This rearrangement joins TRBV7-2 to TRBJ2-1; D is undetermined. The CDR3 is 15 amino acids. The V end was cut by 6 bases, the J end by 0 bases, with 12 bases between. Per the germline V gene, CDR1 is SGHTA and CDR2 is FQGNSA. The CDR3 bases are TGTGCCAGCAGTTCCAGGAGCTCCTCCTACAATGAGCAGTTCTTC. Protein sequence: CASSSRSSSYNEQFF.

CDR3 amino acids: CASSTGVSEKLFF. DNA for the CDR3: TGTGCCAGCAGTACAGGGGTTAGTGAAAAACTGTTTTTT. The genes are TRBV28 and TRBJ1-4, with 7 nucleotides matching TRBD1. Germline V gene lookup returns CDR1 MDHEN and CDR2 SYDVKM. This CDR3 is built from 13 residues. The J segment lost 7 bases and the V segment lost 5 bases, leaving 4 bases of the junction unmatched.

J is TRBJ1-3 and V is TRBV4-1, with 7 bases fitting TRBD1. Trimming took 4 bases from V and 0 from J; bases not matched to a gene: 15. Looked up from germline, CDR1 is MGHRA and CDR2 is YSYEKL. There are 19 residues in the CDR3. Here the CDR3 reads CASSRILRDSTDSGNTIYF. CDR3 nucleotides: TGCGCCAGCAGCCGAATCCTCCGGGACAGCACCGACTCTGGAAACACCATATATTTT.

The genes are TRBV7-3 and TRBJ1-3, with a tentative D call TRBD1 (6 bases). Trimming left V 6 bases short and J 2 bases short, with 14 bases between. This CDR3 contains 15 residues. The V gene's germline CDR1 is SGHTA and CDR2 FQGTGA. In DNA form, the CDR3 reads TGTGCCAGCAGTCCACGAGGGGGTCCTGGAAACACCATATATTTT. Translating it yields CASSPRGGPGNTIYF.

The J gene is TRBJ2-5, the V gene TRBV5-1; a possible D gene is TRBD1 (6 bases). V was shortened by 2 bases and J by 5 bases, with 16 bases between the two germline ends. Looked up from germline, CDR1 is SGHRS and CDR2 is YFSETQ. CDR3 size: 15 residues. CDR3 DNA sequence: TGCGCCAGCAGCTTAGGACAGCCTGATAAGGAGACCCAGTACTTC. Its translation: CASSLGQPDKETQYF.

The V call is TRBV28, the J call TRBJ2-7, with TRBD1 matching 7 bases. The CDR3 extends over 14 amino acids. From germline, CDR1 is MDHEN and CDR2 SYDVKM. V shed 5 bases and J 2 bases; nucleotides not matched to a gene: 6. CDR3 sequence: CASSQQGVAYEQYF. The CDR3 DNA reads as TGTGCCAGCAGTCAGCAGGGGGTTGCCTACGAGCAGTACTTC.